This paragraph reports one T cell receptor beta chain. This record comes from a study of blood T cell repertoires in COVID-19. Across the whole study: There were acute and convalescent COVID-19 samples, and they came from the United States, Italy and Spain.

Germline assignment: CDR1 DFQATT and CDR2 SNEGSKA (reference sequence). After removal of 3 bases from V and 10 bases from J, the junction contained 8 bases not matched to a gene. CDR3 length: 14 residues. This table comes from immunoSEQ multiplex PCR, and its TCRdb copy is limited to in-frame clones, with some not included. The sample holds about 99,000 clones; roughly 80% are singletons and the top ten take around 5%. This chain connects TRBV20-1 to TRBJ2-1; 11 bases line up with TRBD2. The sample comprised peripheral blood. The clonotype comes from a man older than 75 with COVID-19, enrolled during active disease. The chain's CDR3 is CSASIAGGPWEQFF. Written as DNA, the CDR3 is TGCAGTGCTAGTATAGCGGGAGGGCCGTGGGAGCAGTTCTTC.